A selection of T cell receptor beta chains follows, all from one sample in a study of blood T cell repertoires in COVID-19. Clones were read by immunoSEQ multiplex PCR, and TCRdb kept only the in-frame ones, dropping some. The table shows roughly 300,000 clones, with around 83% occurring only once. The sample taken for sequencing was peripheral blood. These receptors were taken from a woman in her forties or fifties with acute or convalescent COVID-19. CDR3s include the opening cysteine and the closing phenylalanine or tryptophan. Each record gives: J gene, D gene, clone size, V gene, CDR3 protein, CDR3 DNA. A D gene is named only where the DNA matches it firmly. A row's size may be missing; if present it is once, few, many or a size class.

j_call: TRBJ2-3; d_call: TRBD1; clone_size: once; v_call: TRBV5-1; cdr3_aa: CASSPGQGTDTQYF; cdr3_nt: TGCGCCAGCAGCCCAGGACAGGGTACAGATACGCAGTATTTT
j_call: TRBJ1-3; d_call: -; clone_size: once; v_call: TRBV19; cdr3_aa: CASSPHPTVSGNTIYF; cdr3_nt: TGTGCCAGTAGCCCTCACCCGACAGTCTCTGGAAACACCATATATTTT
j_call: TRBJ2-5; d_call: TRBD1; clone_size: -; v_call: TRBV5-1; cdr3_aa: CASSSGTGPGETQYF; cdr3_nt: TGCGCCAGCAGCTCCGGGACAGGCCCGGGGGAGACCCAGTACTTC
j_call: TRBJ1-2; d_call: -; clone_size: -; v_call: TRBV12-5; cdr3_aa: CASGLVLDGSGDYGYTF; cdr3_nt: TGTGCTAGTGGTTTGGTACTTGATGGGTCGGGAGACTATGGCTACACCTTC
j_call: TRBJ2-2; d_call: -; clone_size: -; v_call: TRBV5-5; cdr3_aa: CASSLGSNTGELFF; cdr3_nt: TGTGCCAGCAGCTTGGGCAGTAACACCGGGGAGCTGTTTTTT
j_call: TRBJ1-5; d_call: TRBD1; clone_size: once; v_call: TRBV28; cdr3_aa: CASSLPGQPNQPQHF; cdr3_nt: TGTGCCAGCAGCTTACCGGGACAGCCTAATCAGCCCCAGCATTTT
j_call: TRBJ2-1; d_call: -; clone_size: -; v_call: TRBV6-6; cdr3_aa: CASSVYRYNEQFF; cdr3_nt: TGTGCCAGCAGTGTCTACAGGTACAATGAGCAGTTCTTC
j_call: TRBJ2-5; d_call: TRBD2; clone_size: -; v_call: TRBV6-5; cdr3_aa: CASSSTSGEETQYF; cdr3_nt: TGTGCCAGCAGTTCGACTAGCGGGGAAGAGACCCAGTACTTC
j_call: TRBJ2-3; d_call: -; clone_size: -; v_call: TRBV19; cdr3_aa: CASSIPLQRGGTDTQYF; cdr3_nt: TGTGCCAGTAGTATCCCCCTTCAAAGAGGAGGTACAGATACGCAGTATTTT
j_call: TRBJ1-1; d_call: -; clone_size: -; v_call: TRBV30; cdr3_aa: CAWRGLGANTEAFF; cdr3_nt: TGTGCCTGGAGGGGGCTGGGGGCTAACACTGAAGCTTTCTTT
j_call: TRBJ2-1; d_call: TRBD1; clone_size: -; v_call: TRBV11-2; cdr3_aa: CASSQLTGYSSYNEQFF; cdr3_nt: TGTGCCAGCAGCCAATTGACAGGGTACAGCTCCTACAATGAGCAGTTCTTC
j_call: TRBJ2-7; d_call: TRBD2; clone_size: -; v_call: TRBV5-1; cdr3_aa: CASSLDPYGAGGSYEQYF; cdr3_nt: TGCGCCAGCAGCTTGGACCCCTATGGGGCGGGAGGTTCCTACGAGCAGTACTTC
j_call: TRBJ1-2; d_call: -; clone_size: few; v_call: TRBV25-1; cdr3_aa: CASSDWSGSGYTF; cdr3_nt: TGTGCCAGCAGTGACTGGAGCGGGTCGGGCTACACCTTC
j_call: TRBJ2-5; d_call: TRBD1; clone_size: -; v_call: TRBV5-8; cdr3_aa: CASMTPAGGWKTQYF; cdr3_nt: TGTGCCAGCATGACCCCGGCAGGGGGCTGGAAGACCCAGTACTTC
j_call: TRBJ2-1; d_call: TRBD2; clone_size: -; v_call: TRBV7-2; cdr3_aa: CASSIRPGRGGDEQFF; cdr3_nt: TGTGCCAGCAGCATCCGCCCTGGGCGGGGGGGCGATGAGCAGTTCTTC
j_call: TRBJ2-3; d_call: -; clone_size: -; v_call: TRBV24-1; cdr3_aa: CATSDPSERYTDTQYF; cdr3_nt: TGTGCCACCAGTGATCCTAGTGAGCGGTACACAGATACGCAGTATTTT
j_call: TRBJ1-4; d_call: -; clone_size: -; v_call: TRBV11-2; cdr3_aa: CASSLVAPGAGATNEKLFF; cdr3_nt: TGTGCCAGCAGCTTAGTCGCGCCGGGGGCGGGGGCAACTAATGAAAAACTGTTTTTT
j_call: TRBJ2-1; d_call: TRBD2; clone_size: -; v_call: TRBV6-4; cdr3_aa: CASSDSREGEQFF; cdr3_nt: TGTGCCAGCAGTGACTCAAGGGAGGGTGAGCAGTTCTTC
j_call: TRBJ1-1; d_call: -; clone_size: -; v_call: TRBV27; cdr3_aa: CASSLSSGPNTEAFF; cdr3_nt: TGTGCCAGCAGTTTATCGTCAGGGCCGAACACTGAAGCTTTCTTT
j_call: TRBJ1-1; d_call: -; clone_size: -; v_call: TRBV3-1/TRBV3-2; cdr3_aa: CASSPLTSNTEAFF; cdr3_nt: TGTGCCAGCAGCCCCCTAACGTCGAACACTGAAGCTTTCTTT
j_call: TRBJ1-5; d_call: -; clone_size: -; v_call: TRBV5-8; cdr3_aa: CASSLEKAGAFRKPQHF; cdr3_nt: TGTGCCAGCAGCTTGGAAAAGGCAGGGGCCTTTAGGAAGCCCCAGCATTTT
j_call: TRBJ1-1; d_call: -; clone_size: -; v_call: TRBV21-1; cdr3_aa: CASSKDTGVVTEAFF; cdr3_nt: TGTGCCAGCAGCAAAGACACAGGGGTAGTCACTGAAGCTTTCTTT
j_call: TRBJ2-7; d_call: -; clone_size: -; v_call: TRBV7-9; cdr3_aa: CASSLGKTTHGEQYF; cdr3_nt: TGTGCCAGCAGCTTAGGGAAGACTACCCATGGGGAGCAGTACTTC
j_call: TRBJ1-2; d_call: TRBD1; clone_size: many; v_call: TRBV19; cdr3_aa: CASSLGQVYGYTF; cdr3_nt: TGTGCCAGTAGTCTCGGACAGGTCTATGGCTACACCTTC
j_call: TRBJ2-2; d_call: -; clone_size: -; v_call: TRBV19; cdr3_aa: CASRIKGTGELFF; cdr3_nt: TGTGCCAGTAGGATAAAGGGGACCGGGGAGCTGTTTTTT
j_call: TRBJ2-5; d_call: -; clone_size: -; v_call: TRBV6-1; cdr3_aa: CASSEGSAGLETQYF; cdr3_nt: TGTGCCAGCAGTGAAGGCTCGGCAGGGTTAGAGACCCAGTACTTC
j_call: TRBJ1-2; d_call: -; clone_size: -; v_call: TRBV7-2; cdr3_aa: CASARGYGYTF; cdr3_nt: TGTGCCAGCGCTCGGGGCTATGGCTACACCTTC
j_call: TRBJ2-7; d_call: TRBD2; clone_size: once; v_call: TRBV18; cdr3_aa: CASSPPSGSRYEQYF; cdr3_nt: TGTGCCAGCTCACCACCGAGCGGGAGCCGCTACGAGCAGTACTTC
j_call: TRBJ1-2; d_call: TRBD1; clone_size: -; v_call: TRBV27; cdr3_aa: CASSFADRGGYTF; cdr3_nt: TGTGCCAGCAGTTTCGCCGACAGGGGCGGCTACACCTTC
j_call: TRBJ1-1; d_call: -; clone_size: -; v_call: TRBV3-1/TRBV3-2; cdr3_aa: CASSRQANTEAFF; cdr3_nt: TGTGCCAGCAGCCGTCAGGCTAACACTGAAGCTTTCTTT
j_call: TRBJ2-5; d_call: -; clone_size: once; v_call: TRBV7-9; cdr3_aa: CASSSPGWGETQYF; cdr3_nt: TGTGCCAGCAGCTCGCCGGGGTGGGGAGAGACCCAGTACTTC
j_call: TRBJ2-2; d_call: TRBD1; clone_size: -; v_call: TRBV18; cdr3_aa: CASSPRADRGVTGELFF; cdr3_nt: TGTGCCAGCTCACCACGAGCGGACAGGGGGGTGACCGGGGAGCTGTTTTTT
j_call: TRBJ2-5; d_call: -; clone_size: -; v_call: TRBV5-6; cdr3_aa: CASSLAFIGTQYF; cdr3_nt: TGTGCCAGCAGCTTGGCCTTCATCGGGACCCAGTACTTC
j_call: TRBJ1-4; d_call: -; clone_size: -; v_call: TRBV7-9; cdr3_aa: CASSLAAGRGVKLFF; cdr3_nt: TGTGCCAGCAGCTTAGCCGCTGGGAGGGGGGTAAAACTGTTTTTT